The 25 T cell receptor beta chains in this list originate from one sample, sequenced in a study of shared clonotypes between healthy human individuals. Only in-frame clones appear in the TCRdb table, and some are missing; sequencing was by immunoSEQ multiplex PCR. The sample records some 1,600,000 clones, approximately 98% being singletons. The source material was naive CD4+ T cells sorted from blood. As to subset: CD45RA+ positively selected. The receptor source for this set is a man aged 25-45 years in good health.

The CDR3 here is CASSEPGSSYNEQFF. In DNA form, the CDR3 reads TGTGCCAGCAGTGAGCCAGGGAGCTCCTACAATGAGCAGTTCTTC. The genes are TRBV25-1 and TRBJ2-1; D could derive from TRBD1 or TRBD2 (5 bases each). CDR3 length: 15 amino acids. V lost 3 bases and J lost 0, with 9 bases in between. Germline V gene sequence: CDR1 MGHDK, CDR2 SYGVNS.

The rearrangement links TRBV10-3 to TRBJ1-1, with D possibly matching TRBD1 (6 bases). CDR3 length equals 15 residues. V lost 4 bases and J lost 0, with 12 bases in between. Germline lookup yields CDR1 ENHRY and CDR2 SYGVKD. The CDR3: CAISALQGLNTEAFF. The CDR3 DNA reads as TGTGCCATCAGTGCGTTACAGGGTTTGAACACTGAAGCTTTCTTT.

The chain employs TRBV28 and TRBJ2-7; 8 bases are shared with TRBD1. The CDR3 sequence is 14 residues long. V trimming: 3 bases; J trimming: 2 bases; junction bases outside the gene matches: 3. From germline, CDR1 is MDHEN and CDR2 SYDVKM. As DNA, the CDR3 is TGTGCCAGCAGTTTGACAGGGGTAACCTACGAGCAGTACTTC. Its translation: CASSLTGVTYEQYF.

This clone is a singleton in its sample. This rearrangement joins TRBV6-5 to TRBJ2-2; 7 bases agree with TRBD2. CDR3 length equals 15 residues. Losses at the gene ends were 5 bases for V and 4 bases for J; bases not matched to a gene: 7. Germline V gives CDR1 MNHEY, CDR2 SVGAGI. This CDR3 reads CASSPLAVGTGELFF. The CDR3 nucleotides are TGTGCCAGCAGTCCCCTAGCGGTTGGCACCGGGGAGCTGTTTTTT.

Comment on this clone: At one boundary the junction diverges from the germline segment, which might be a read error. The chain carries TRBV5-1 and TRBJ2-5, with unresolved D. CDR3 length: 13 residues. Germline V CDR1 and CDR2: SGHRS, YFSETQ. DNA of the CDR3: TGCGCCAGCACCTTGTCCAGCCAAGAGACCCAGTACTTC. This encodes CASTLSSQETQYF.

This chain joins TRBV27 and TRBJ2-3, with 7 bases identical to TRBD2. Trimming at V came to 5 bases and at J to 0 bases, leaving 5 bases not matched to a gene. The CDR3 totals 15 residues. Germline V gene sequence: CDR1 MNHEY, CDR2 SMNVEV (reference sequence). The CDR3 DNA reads TGTGCCAGCAGTAGAAGGGACTACAGCACAGATACGCAGTATTTT. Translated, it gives CASSRRDYSTDTQYF.

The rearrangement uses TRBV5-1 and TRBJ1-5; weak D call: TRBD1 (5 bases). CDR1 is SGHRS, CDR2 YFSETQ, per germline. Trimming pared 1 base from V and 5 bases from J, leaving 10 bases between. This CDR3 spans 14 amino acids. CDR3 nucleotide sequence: TGCGCCAGCAGCTTGTGGGGGACCGATCAGCCCCAGCATTTT. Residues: CASSLWGTDQPQHF.

The CDR3 here is CASSQEALAGLNTGELFF. The DNA for the CDR3 is TGTGCCAGCAGCCAAGAGGCTCTAGCGGGGCTCAACACCGGGGAGCTGTTTTTT. This chain joins TRBV14 and TRBJ2-2, with 9 positions matching TRBD2. The CDR3 length is 18 residues. Germline lookup yields CDR1 SGHDN and CDR2 FVKESK. With 0 bases clipped from V and 2 bases from J, the junction kept 7 bases outside the gene matches.

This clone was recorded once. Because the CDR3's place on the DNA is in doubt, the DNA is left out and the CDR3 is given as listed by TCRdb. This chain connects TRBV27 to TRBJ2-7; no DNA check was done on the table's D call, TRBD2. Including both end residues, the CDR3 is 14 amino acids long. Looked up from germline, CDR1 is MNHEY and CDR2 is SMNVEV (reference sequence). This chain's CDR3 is CASSTSGLGTPRYF.

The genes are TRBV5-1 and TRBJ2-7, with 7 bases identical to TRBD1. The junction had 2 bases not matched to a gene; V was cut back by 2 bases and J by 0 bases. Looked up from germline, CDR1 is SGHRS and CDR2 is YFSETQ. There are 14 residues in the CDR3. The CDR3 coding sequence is TGCGCCAGCAGCTTCGGGACAGCCTCCTACGAGCAGTACTTC. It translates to CASSFGTASYEQYF.

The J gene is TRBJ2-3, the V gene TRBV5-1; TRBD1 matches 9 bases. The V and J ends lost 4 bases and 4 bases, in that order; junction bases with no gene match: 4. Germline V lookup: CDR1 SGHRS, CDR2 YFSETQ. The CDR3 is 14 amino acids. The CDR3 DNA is TGCGCCAGCAGCATCGGACAGGGGTCAGATACGCAGTATTTT. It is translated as CASSIGQGSDTQYF. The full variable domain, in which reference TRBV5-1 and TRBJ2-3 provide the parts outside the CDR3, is KAGVTQTPRYLIKTRGQQVTLSCSPISGHRSVSWYQQTPGQGLQFLFEYFSETQRNKGNFPGRFSGRQFSNSRSEMNVSTLELGDSALYLCASSIGQGSDTQYFGPGTRLTVL.

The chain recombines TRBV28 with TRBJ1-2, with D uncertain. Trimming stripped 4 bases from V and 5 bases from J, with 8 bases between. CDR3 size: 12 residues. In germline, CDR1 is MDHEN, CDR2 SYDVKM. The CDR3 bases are TGTGCCAGCAGTTCCTCGGGTTATGGCTACACCTTC. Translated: CASSSSGYGYTF.

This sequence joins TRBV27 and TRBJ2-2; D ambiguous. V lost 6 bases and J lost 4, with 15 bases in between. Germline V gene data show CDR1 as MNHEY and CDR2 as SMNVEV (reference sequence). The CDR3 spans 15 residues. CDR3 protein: CASSPPPVGTGELFF. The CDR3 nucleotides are TGTGCCAGCAGCCCTCCTCCGGTTGGCACCGGGGAGCTGTTTTTT.

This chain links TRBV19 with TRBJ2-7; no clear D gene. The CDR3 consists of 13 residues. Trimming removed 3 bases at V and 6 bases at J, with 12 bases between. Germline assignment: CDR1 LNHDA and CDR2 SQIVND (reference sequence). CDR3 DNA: TGTGCCAGTAGTATCGATGGACCCCTCGAGCAGTACTTC. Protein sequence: CASSIDGPLEQYF.

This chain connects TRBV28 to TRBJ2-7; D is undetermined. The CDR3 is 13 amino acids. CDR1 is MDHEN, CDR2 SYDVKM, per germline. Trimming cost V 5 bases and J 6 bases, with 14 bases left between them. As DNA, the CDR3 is TGTGCCAGCAGTCCCAATGTAGTAGGCGAGCAGTACTTC. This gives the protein CASSPNVVGEQYF.

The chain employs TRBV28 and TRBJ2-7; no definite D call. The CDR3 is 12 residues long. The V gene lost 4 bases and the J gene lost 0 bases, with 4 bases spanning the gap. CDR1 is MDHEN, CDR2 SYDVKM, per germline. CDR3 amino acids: CASSSRSYEQYF. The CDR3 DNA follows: TGTGCCAGCAGTTCCCGCTCCTACGAGCAGTACTTC.

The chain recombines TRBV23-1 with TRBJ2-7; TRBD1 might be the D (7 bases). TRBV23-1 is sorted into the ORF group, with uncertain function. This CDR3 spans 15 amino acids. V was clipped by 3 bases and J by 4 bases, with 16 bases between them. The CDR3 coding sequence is TGCGCCAGCAGTCAGCGGCAGGGGGGCGAATACGAGCAGTACTTC. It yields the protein CASSQRQGGEYEQYF.

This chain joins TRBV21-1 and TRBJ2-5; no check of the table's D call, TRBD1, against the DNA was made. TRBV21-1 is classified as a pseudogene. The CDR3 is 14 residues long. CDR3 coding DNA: TGTGCCAGGAAAGGGGAAGGTCACCAAGAGACCCAGTACTTC. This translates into CARKGEGHQETQYF.

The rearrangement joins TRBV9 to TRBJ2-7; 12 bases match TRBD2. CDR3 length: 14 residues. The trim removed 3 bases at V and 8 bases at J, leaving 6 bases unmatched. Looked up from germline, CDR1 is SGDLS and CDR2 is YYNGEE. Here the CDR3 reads CASSEATSGSQQYF. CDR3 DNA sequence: TGTGCCAGCAGCGAGGCGACTAGCGGGAGTCAGCAGTACTTC.

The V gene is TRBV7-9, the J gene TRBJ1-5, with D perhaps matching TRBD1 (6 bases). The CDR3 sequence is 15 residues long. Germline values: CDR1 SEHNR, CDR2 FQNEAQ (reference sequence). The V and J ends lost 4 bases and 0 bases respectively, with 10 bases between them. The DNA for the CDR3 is TGTGCCAGCAGCTCAGACAGGAGTAGCAATCAGCCCCAGCATTTT. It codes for CASSSDRSSNQPQHF. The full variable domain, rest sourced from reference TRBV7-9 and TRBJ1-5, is DTGVSQNPRHKITKRGQNVTFRCDPISEHNRLYWYRQTLGQGPEFLTYFQNEAQLEKSRLLSDRFSAERPKGSFSTLEIQRTEQGDSAMYLCASSSDRSSNQPQHFGDGTRLSIL.

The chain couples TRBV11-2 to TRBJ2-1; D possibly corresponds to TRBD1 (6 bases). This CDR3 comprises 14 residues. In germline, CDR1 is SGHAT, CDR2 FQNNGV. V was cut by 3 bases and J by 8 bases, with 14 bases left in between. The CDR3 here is CASSFTQGVDEQFF. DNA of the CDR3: TGTGCCAGCAGCTTTACACAGGGTGTCGATGAGCAGTTCTTC. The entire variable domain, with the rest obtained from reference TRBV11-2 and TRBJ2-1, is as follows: EAGVAQSPRYKIIEKRQSVAFWCNPISGHATLYWYQQILGQGPKLLIQFQNNGVVDDSQLPKDRFSAERLKGVDSTLKIQPAKLEDSAVYLCASSFTQGVDEQFFGPGTRLTVL.

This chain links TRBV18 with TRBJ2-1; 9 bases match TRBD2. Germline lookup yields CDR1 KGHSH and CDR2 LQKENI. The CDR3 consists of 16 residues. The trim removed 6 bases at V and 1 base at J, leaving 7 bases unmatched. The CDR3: CASSPETSGSYNEQFF. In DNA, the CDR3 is TGTGCCAGCTCCCCAGAGACTAGCGGATCCTACAATGAGCAGTTCTTC.

The CDR3 sequence: CASSIETGGITDTQYF. The CDR3, as DNA: TGTGCCAGTAGTATCGAGACAGGAGGAATCACAGATACGCAGTATTTT. This chain links TRBV19 with TRBJ2-3, with D possibly TRBD1 on 6 matching bases. V dropped 3 bases and J dropped 2 bases, with 15 bases sitting between them. CDR3 size: 16 residues. CDR1 and CDR2 (germline): LNHDA, SQIVND (reference sequence).

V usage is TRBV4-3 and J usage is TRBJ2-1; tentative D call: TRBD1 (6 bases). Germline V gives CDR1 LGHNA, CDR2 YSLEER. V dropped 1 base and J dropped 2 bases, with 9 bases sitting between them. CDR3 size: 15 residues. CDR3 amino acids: CASSQGQGPYNEQFF. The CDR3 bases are TGCGCCAGCAGCCAAGGGCAGGGGCCCTACAATGAGCAGTTCTTC.

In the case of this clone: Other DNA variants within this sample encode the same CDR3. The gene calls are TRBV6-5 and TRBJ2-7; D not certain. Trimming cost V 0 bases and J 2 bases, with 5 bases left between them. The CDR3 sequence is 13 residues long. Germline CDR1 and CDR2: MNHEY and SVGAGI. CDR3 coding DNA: TGTGCCAGCAGTTACTCGGGCACCTACGAGCAGTACTTC. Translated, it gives CASSYSGTYEQYF.